These 4 T cell receptor beta chains originate from one sample sequenced in a study of neoadjuvant anti-PD-1 for oral cavity cancer. TCRdb's table, derived via immunoSEQ multiplex PCR, lists solely in-frame clones and lacks some. Counted here are about 14,000 clones, approximately 70% occurring once; the ten biggest clones make up 3% to 4%. As for time point: after neoadjuvant nivolumab, at surgical resection. Sequences were derived from PBMCs, sampled after nivolumab (anti-PD-1) treatment. The receptors stem from a person aged 35 to 85 with oral cavity squamous cell carcinoma.

This chain links TRBV25-1 with TRBJ2-7, with 13 bases that match TRBD2. The CDR3 runs 17 residues. Germline lookup yields CDR1 MGHDK and CDR2 SYGVNS. The junction had 18 bases not matched to a gene; V was cut back by 7 bases and J by 9 bases. Here the CDR3 reads CASILLTSGREVEGQYF. CDR3 DNA sequence: TGTGCCAGCATACTCCTCACTAGCGGGAGGGAGGTGGAAGGGCAGTACTTC.

The chain employs TRBV30 and TRBJ1-1, with D unclear. V lost 0 bases to trimming and J lost 0 bases, with 5 bases between them. This CDR3 has 13 residues. From germline, CDR1 is GTSNPN and CDR2 SVGIG (reference sequence). DNA for the CDR3: TGTGCCTGGAGTGTACAATTGAACACTGAAGCTTTCTTT. Its protein is CAWSVQLNTEAFF.

V gene TRBV29-1 combines with J gene TRBJ1-2; D call uncertain. The germline V gene has CDR1 SQVTM and CDR2 ANQGSEA. The CDR3 loop spans 12 amino acids. Trimming removed 4 bases from V and 6 bases from J, with 12 bases in between. The CDR3 sequence is CSVVVTSDGYTF. The CDR3 nucleotides are TGCAGCGTTGTTGTGACTTCTGATGGCTACACCTTC.

The chain joins TRBV19 to TRBJ2-6; tentative D call: TRBD1 (6 bases). Trimming cost V 3 bases and J 0 bases, with 12 bases left between them. CDR3 length: 17 residues. In germline, CDR1 is LNHDA, CDR2 SQIVND (reference sequence). The CDR3: CASSMGTGRSGANVLTF. CDR3 nucleotides: TGTGCCAGTAGTATGGGTACAGGGCGCTCTGGGGCCAACGTCCTGACTTTC.